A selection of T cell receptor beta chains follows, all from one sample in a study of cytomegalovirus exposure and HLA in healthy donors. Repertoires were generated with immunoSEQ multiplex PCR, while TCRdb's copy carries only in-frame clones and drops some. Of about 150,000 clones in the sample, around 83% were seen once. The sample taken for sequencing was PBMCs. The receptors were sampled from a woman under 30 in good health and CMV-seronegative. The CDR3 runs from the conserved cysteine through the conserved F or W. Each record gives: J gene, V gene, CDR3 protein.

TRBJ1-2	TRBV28	CASASTGGYGYTF
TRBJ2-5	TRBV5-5	CASSLGGLQETQYF
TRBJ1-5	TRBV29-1	CSTGGLGQPQHF
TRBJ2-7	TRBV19	CASSKDKRYEQYF
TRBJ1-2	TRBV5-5	CASSLDKTNYGYTF
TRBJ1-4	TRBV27	CASSLAGGREKLFF
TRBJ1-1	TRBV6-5	CACKARQGVNTEAFF
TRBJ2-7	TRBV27	CASSFQRSSYEQYF
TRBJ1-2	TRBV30	CAWRDRGVYGYTF
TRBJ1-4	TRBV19	CASRASGEKLFF
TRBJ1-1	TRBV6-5	CASSMGQLNTEAFF
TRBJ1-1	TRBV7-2	CASSLVTGNTEAFF
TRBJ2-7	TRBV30	CAWGEGGWYEQYF
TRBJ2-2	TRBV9	CASSVGQGVIGELFF
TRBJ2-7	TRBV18	CASSYGPQTYEQYF
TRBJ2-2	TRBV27	CASSPTTGTGAGELFF
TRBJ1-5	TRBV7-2	CASSWGTGNNQPQHF
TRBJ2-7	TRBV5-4	CASTTQGQGWTYEQYF
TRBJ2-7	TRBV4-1	CASSRGTGQAYEQYF
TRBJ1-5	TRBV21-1	CASSKVQAGQSNQPQHF
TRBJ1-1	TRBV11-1	CASSLRGRTFF
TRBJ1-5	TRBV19	CASSPGGYYSNQPQHF
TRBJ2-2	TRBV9	CASSPRRAGELFF
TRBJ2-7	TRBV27	CASWSGGSSYEQYF
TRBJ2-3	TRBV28	CASSLGGASTDTQYF
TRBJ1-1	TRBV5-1	CASSLAPTGAVTEAFF
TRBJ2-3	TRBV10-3	CATGGTDTQYF
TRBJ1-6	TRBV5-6	CASSLRVGGNTPLHF